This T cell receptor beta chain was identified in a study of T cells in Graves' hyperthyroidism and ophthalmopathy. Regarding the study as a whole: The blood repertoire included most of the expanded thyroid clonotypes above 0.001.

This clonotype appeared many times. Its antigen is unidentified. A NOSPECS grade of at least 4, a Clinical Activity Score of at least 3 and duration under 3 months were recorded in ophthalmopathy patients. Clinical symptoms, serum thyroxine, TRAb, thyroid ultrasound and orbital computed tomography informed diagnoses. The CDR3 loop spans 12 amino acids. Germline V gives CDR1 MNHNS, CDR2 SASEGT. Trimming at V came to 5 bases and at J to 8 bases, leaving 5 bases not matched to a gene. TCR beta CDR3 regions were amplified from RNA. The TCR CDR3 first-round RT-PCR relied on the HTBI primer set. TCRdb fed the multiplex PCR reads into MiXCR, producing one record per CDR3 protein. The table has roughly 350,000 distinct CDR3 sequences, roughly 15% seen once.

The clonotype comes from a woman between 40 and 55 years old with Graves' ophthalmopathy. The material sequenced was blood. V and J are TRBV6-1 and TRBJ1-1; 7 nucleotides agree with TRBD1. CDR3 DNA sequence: TGTGCCAGCAGTCCCGGGACAGCAGAAGCTTTCTTT. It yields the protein CASSPGTAEAFF.